This T cell receptor (beta chain) was profiled in a study of control samples from healthy donors and cancer patients. The table came from immunoSEQ multiplex PCR; TCRdb's copy has only in-frame clones and leaves some out. The table lists approximately 150,000 clones, 91% of them singletons, with 5.5% to 9% in the top ten. This receptor was taken from a man in his late teens or twenties in good health. The source material was blood.

The CDR3 sequence is CASTGGDRNTEAFF. The CDR3 region has the DNA TGTGCCAGTACCGGGGGAGACAGGAACACTGAAGCTTTCTTT. The genes are TRBV19 and TRBJ1-1; maybe TRBD1 (5 bases). The CDR3 has 14 amino acids. V gave up 7 bases and J gave up 1 base, with 13 bases separating them. Germline assignment: CDR1 LNHDA and CDR2 SQIVND (reference sequence).